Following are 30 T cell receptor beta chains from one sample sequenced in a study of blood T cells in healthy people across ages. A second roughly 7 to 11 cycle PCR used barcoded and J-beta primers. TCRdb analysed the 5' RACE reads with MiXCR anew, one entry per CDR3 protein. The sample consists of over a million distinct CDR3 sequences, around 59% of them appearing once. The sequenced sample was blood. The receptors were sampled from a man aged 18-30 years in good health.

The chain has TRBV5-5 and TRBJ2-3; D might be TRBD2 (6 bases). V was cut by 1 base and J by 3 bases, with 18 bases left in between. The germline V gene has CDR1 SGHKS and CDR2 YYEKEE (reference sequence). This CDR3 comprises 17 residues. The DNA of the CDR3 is TGTGCCAGCAGCTTGATCAATCCGGGAGTGGGGACAGATACGCAGTATTTT. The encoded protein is CASSLINPGVGTDTQYF.

CDR3 amino acids: CSVPLAASTDTQYF. CDR3 DNA: TGCAGCGTACCCCTAGCGGCTAGCACAGATACGCAGTATTTT. The chain recombines TRBV29-1 with TRBJ2-3; 7 nucleotides line up with TRBD2. V lost 6 bases, J lost 0 bases, and 6 bases stayed unmatched. The CDR3 spans 14 residues. Per the germline V gene, CDR1 is SQVTM and CDR2 is ANQGSEA.

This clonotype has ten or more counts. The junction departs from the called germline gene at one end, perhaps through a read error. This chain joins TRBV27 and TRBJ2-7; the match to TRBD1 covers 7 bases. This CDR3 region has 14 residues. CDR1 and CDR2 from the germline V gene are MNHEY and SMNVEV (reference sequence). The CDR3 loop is CASSSRQGPYEQYF. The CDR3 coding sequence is TGCGCCAGCAGCTCCCGACAGGGACCCTACGAGCAGTACTTC.

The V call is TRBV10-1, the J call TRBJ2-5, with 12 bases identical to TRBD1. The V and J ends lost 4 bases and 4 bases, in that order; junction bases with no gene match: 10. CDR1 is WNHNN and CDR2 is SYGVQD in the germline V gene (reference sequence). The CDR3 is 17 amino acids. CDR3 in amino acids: CASSGDLTGQGAETQYF. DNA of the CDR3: TGCGCCAGCAGTGGCGACTTGACGGGACAGGGGGCAGAGACCCAGTACTTC.

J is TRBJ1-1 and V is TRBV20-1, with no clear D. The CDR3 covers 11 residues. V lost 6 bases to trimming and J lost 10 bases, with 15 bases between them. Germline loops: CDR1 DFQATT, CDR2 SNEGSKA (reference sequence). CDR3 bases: TGCAGTGCATTTAACGCCGACGGAGCTTTCTTT. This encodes CSAFNADGAFF.

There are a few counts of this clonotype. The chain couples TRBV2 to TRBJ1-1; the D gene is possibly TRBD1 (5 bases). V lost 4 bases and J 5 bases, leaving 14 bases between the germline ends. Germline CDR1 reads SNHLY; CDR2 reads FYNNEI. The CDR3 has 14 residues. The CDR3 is CASSVRGETTEAFF. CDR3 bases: TGTGCCAGCAGTGTACGGGGGGAGACGACTGAAGCTTTCTTT.

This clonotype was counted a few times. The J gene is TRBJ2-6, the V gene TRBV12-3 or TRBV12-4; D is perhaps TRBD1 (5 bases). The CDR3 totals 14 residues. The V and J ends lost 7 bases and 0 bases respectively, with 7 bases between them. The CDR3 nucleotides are TGTGCCAGCACCGACAGCTCTGGGGCCAACGTCCTGACTTTC. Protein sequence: CASTDSSGANVLTF.

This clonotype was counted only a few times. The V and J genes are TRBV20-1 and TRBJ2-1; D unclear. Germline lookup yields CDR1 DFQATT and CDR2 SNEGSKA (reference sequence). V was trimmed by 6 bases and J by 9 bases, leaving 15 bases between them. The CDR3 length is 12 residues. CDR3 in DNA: TGCAGTGCCAGACTGGTCGACGGTGAGCAGTTCTTC. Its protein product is CSARLVDGEQFF.

CDR3 sequence: CASSHRYYKSSPLHF. The CDR3 DNA reads TGTGCCAGCAGTCATCGGTATTACAAGTCTTCACCCCTCCACTTT. The rearrangement joins TRBV6-5 to TRBJ1-6, with D uncertain. Germline V CDR1 and CDR2: MNHEY, SVGAGI. The CDR3 contains 15 residues. Trimming cost V 5 bases and J 9 bases, with 17 bases left between them.

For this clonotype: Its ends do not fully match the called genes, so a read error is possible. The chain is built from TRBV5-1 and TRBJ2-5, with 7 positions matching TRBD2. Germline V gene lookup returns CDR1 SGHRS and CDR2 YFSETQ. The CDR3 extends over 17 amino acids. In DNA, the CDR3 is TGCGCCAGCAGCTTGGTAGGACTAGGCCTGTACCAAGAGGCCCAGTACTTC. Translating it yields CASSLVGLGLYQEAQYF. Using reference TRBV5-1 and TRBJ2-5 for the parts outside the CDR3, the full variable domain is KAGVTQTPRYLIKTRGQQVTLSCSPISGHRSVSWYQQTPGQGLQFLFEYFSETQRNKGNFPGRFSGRQFSNSRSEMNVSTLELGDSALYLCASSLVGLGLYQEAQYFGPGTRLLVL.

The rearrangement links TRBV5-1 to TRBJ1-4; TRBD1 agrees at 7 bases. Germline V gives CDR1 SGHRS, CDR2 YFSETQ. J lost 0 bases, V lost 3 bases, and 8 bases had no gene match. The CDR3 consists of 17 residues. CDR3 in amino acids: CASSSSTGTTTNEKLFF. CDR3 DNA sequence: TGCGCCAGCAGCTCCTCGACAGGGACGACAACTAATGAAAAACTGTTTTTT.

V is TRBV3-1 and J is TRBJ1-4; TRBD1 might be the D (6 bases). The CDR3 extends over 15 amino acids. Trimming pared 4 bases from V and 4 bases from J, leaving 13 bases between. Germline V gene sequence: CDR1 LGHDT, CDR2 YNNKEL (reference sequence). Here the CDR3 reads CASSPSRGHNEKLFF. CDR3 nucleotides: TGTGCCAGCAGCCCTTCTAGGGGACATAATGAAAAACTGTTTTTT.

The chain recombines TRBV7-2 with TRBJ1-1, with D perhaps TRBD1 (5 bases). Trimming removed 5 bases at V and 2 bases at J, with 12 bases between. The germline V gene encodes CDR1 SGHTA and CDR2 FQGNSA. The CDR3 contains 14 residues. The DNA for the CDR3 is TGTGCCAGCAGCCCGTCGACAGTTAACACTGAAGCTTTCTTT. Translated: CASSPSTVNTEAFF.

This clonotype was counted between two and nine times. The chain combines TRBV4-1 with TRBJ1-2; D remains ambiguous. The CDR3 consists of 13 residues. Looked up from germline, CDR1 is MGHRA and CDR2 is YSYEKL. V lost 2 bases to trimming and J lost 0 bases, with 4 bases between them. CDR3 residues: CASSQSSNYGYTF. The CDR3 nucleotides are TGCGCCAGCAGCCAATCTTCTAACTATGGCTACACCTTC.

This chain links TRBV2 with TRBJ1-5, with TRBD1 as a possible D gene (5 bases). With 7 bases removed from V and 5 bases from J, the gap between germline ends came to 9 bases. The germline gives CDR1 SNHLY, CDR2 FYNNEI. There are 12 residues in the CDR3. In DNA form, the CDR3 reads TGTGCCAGCATGGGGCGGGATCAGCCCCAGCATTTT. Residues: CASMGRDQPQHF.

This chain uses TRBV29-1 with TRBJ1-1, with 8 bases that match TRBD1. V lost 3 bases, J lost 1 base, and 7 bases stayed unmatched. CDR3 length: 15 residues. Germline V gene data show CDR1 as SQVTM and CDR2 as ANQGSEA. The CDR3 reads CSVDPGGAGNTEAFF. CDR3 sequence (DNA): TGCAGCGTTGACCCAGGGGGCGCCGGGAACACTGAAGCTTTCTTT.

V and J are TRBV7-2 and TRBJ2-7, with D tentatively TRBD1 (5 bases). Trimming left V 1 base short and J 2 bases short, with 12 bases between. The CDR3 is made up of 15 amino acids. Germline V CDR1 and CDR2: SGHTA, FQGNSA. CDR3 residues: CASSLVGQKTYEQYF. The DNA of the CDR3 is TGTGCCAGCAGCTTAGTCGGACAAAAAACCTACGAGCAGTACTTC.

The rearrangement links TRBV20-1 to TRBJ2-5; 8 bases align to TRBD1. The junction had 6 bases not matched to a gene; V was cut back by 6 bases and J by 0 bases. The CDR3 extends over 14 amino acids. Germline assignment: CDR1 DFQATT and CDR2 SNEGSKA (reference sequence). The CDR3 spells CSARTGLDQETQYF. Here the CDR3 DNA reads TGCAGTGCAAGGACAGGGTTGGACCAAGAGACCCAGTACTTC.

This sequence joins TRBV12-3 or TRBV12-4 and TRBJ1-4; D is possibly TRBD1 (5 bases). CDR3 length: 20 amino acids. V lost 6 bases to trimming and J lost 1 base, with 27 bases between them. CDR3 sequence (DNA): TGTGCCAGCAGCCGAGCCAGATGGGCAGGGATCGTTGGAACTAATGAAAAACTGTTTTTT. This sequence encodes CASSRARWAGIVGTNEKLFF.

CDR3 bases: TGTGCCAGCAGGGGAATCCTACCGACCGGGGAGCTGTTTTTT. Its translation is CASRGILPTGELFF. The V and J genes are TRBV6-2 or TRBV6-3 and TRBJ2-2; no clear D gene. V was clipped by 6 bases and J by 5 bases, with 13 bases between them. Germline CDR1 and CDR2: MNHEY and SVGEGT. The CDR3 extends over 14 amino acids.

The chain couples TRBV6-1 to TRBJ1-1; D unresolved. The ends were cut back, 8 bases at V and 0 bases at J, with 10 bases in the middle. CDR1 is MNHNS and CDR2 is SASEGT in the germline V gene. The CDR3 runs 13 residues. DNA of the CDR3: TGTGCCAGCGAAAATCTTCTGAACACTGAAGCTTTCTTT. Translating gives CASENLLNTEAFF.

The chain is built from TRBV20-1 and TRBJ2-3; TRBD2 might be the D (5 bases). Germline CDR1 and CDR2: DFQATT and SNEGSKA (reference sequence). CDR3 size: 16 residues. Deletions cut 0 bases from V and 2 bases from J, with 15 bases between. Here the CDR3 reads CSARDRELTTTDTQYF. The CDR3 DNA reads TGCAGTGCTAGAGATAGGGAGTTAACCACCACAGATACGCAGTATTTT.

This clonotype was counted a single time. The CDR3 DNA follows: TGCGCCAGCAGTCTCCTAACAGGGGCCCAAGTTGAAGCTTTCTTT. Protein: CASSLLTGAQVEAFF. The chain carries TRBV4-1 and TRBJ1-1; 7 bases line up with TRBD1. Germline values: CDR1 MGHRA, CDR2 YSYEKL. With V trimmed by 6 bases and J by 7 bases, 14 bases remained unmatched. This CDR3 comprises 15 residues.

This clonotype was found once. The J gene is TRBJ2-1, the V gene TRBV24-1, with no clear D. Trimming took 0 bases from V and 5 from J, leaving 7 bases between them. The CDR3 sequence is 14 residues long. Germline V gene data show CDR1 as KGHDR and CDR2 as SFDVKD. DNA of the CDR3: TGTGCCACCAGTGATTTGGATAGTGACAATGAGCAGTTCTTC. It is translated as CATSDLDSDNEQFF.

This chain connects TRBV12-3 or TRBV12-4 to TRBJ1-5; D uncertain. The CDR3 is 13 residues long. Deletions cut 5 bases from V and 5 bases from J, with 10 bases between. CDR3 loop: CASSDPGHQPQHF. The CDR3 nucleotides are TGTGCCAGCAGTGACCCAGGCCATCAGCCCCAGCATTTT.

Written as DNA, the CDR3 is TGTGCCAGCAGATCCGGGGAGACTGAAGCTTTCTTT. It yields the protein CASRSGETEAFF. The chain recombines TRBV25-1 with TRBJ1-1; unclear D gene. Trimming took off 6 bases at V and 5 bases at J, with 10 bases between the two ends. CDR1 MGHDK and CDR2 SYGVNS come from the germline V gene. The CDR3 has 12 residues.

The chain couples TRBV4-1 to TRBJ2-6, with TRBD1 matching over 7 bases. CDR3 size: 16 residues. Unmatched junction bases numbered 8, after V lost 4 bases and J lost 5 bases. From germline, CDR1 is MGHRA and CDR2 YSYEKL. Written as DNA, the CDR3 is TGCGCCAGCAGCCCCCGACAGGGCGATTGGGCCAACGTCCTGACTTTC. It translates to CASSPRQGDWANVLTF.

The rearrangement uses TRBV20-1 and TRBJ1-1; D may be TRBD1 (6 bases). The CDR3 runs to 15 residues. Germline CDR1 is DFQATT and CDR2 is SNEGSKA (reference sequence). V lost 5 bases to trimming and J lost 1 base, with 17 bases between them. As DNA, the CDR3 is TGCAGTGCTTCAAGATCCGGGACACAGAACACTGAAGCTTTCTTT. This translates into CSASRSGTQNTEAFF.

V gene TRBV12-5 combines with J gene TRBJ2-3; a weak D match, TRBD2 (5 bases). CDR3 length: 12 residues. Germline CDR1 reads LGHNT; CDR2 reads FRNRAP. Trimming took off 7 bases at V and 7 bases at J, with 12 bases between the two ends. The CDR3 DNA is TGTGCTAGTGCCCCATTAGCGTATACGCAGTATTTT. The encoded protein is CASAPLAYTQYF.

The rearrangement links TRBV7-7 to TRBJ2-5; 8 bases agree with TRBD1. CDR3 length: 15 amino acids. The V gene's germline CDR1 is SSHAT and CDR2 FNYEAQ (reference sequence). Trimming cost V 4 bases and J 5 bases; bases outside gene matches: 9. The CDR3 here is CASSSTDRAKETQYF. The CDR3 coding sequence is TGTGCCAGCAGCTCAACGGACAGGGCCAAGGAGACCCAGTACTTC.